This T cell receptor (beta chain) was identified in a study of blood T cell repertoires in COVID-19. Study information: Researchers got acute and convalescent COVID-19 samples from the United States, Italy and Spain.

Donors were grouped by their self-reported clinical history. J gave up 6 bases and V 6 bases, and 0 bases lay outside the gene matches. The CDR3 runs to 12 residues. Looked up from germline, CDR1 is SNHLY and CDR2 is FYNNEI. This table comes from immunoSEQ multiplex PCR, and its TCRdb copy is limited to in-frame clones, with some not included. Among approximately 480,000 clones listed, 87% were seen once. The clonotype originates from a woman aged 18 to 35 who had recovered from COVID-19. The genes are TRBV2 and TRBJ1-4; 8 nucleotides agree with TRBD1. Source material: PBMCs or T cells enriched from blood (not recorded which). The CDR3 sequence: CASRDRDEKLFF. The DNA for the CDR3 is TGTGCCAGCAGGGACAGGGATGAAAAACTGTTTTTT.